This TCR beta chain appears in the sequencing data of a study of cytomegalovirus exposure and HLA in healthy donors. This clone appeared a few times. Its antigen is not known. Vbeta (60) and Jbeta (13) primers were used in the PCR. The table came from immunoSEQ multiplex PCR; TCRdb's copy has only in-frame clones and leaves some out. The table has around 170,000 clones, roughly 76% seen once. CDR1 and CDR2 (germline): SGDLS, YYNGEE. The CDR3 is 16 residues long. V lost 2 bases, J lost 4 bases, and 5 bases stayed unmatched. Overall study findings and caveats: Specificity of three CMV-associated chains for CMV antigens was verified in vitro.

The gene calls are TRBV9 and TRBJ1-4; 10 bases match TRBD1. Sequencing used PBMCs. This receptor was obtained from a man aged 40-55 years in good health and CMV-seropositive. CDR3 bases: TGTGCCAGCAGCGTCGACAGGGGGCTCGGTAATGAAAAACTGTTTTTT. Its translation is CASSVDRGLGNEKLFF. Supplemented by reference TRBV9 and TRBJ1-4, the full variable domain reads DSGVTQTPKHLITATGQRVTLRCSPRSGDLSVYWYQQSLDQGLQFLIQYYNGEERAKGNILERFSAQQFPDLHSELNLSSLELGDSALYFCASSVDRGLGNEKLFFGSGTQLSVL.